The 9 T cell receptor beta chains reported below all come from one sample, sequenced in a study of blood T cell repertoires in COVID-19. Clones were read by immunoSEQ multiplex PCR, and TCRdb kept only the in-frame ones, dropping some. The repertoire holds some 30,000 clones, with over 75% as singletons. The sequencing input was peripheral blood. These receptors all stem from a woman aged 60-75 years with active COVID-19.

The genes are TRBV3-1 (or the pseudogene TRBV3-2) and TRBJ2-5, with 7 positions matching TRBD2. J gave up 5 bases and V 4 bases, and 13 bases lay outside the gene matches. CDR3 length equals 16 residues. Germline CDR1 LGHDT, CDR2 YNNKEL (reference sequence). The CDR3 loop is CASSRFNLARGETQYF. CDR3 nucleotides: TGTGCCAGCAGCCGATTTAACCTCGCGCGGGGGGAGACCCAGTACTTC.

In this sample, this clone turned up a few times. The chain joins TRBV5-4 to TRBJ1-5, with 9 bases that match TRBD1. V lost 5 bases and J lost 1; bases outside the gene matches: 4. The CDR3 loop spans 15 amino acids. The V gene's germline CDR1 is SGHNT and CDR2 YYREEE (reference sequence). The chain's CDR3 is CASRIDRGSNQPQHF. The CDR3 nucleotides are TGTGCCAGCAGAATTGACAGGGGGAGCAATCAGCCCCAGCATTTT. The full variable domain, rest sourced from reference TRBV5-4 and TRBJ1-5, is ETGVTQSPTHLIKTRGQQVTLRCSSQSGHNTVSWYQQALGQGPQFIFQYYREEENGRGNFPPRFSGLQFPNYSSELNVNALELDDSALYLCASRIDRGSNQPQHFGDGTRLSIL.

The J gene is TRBJ2-7, the V gene TRBV2; TRBD1 might be the D (6 bases). Trimming pared 8 bases from V and 6 bases from J, leaving 8 bases between. The CDR3 is 10 residues long. Per germline, CDR1 SNHLY and CDR2 FYNNEI. Written as DNA, the CDR3 is TGTGCCAGCGGACAGTTCGAGCAGTACTTC. Translation gives CASGQFEQYF.

The rearrangement joins TRBV7-9 to TRBJ2-4; possible D gene TRBD2, 5 bases. CDR3 length equals 16 residues. Trimming left V 5 bases short and J 1 base short, with 15 bases between. CDR1 is SEHNR and CDR2 is FQNEAQ in the germline V gene (reference sequence). The CDR3 loop is CASSGSRTEAKNIQYF. The CDR3 DNA follows: TGTGCCAGCAGCGGGAGCAGGACCGAGGCCAAAAACATTCAGTACTTC.

The CDR3 nucleotides are TGTGCCATCAGTGAGTCGGGGGCAGGGCCGGACGAGCAGTACTTC. Protein sequence: CAISESGAGPDEQYF. This sequence joins TRBV10-3 and TRBJ2-7; perhaps TRBD1 as D (6 bases). Trimming left V 0 bases short and J 5 bases short, with 14 bases between. CDR3 length equals 15 residues. The germline CDR1 and CDR2 sequences are ENHRY and SYGVKD.

The genes are TRBV7-2 and TRBJ2-7, with 7 bases matching TRBD2. Germline V gene data show CDR1 as SGHTA and CDR2 as FQGNSA. The CDR3 contains 14 residues. The ends lost 1 base at V and 6 bases at J; junction bases unmatched: 6. CDR3 loop: CASSLGGGGIEQYF. CDR3 DNA: TGTGCCAGCAGCTTAGGGGGGGGAGGGATCGAGCAGTACTTC.

This clone has just a few counts. The chain couples TRBV5-4 to TRBJ2-5; 8 nucleotides align to TRBD2. The germline V gene encodes CDR1 SGHNT and CDR2 YYREEE (reference sequence). There are 15 residues in the CDR3. The trim removed 4 bases at V and 5 bases at J, leaving 10 bases unmatched. CDR3 amino acids: CASSAPWTSRETQYF. The CDR3 bases are TGTGCCAGCAGCGCCCCTTGGACTAGCAGGGAGACCCAGTACTTC.

The rearrangement links TRBV3-1 (or the pseudogene TRBV3-2) to TRBJ2-3, with D tentatively TRBD2 (6 bases). Trimming left V 0 bases short and J 3 bases short, with 25 bases between. CDR1 LGHDT and CDR2 YNNKEL come from the germline V gene (reference sequence). The CDR3 length is 20 residues. CDR3 loop: CASSQDAQPLTRRFTDTQYF. In DNA, the CDR3 is TGTGCCAGCAGCCAAGATGCCCAACCTTTGACTAGAAGATTTACAGATACGCAGTATTTT.

The chain combines TRBV28 with TRBJ2-3; 10 bases are shared with TRBD2. Germline assignment: CDR1 MDHEN and CDR2 SYDVKM. The length of the CDR3 is 15 residues. V lost 6 bases, J lost 1 base, and 4 bases stayed unmatched. The CDR3 nucleotides are TGTGCCAGCAGCTCAGGACTAGCGGGCACAGATACGCAGTATTTT. This codes for CASSSGLAGTDTQYF. The entire variable domain, with the rest obtained from reference TRBV28 and TRBJ2-3, is as follows: DVKVTQSSRYLVKRTGEKVFLECVQDMDHENMFWYRQDPGLGLRLIYFSYDVKMKEKGDIPEGYSVSREKKERFSLILESASTNQTSMYLCASSSGLAGTDTQYFGPGTRLTVL.